This T cell receptor (beta chain) is from a study of neurological immune-mediated disorders. This clonotype was seen ten or more times. The germline V gene has CDR1 MNHNY and CDR2 SVGAGI (reference sequence). V was clipped by 0 bases and J by 3 bases, with 14 bases between them. This CDR3 has 16 amino acids. MiXCR, applied by TCRdb to the 5' RACE reads, yields one record per CDR3 protein. This repertoire shows about 120,000 distinct CDR3 sequences, roughly 3.2% found once; its top ten account for roughly 1.3%. The chain links TRBV6-6 to TRBJ1-1; tentatively, D is TRBD1 (5 bases). Input material: PBMCs. The clonotype was recovered from a woman in her twenties or thirties with multiple sclerosis. The CDR3 sequence: CASSYSGGTEHTEAFF. CDR3 bases: TGTGCCAGCAGTTACTCGGGGGGAACAGAACACACTGAAGCTTTCTTT.